This T cell receptor (beta chain) was sequenced in a study of blood T cell repertoires in COVID-19. Study summary: Nucleic acid was either cDNA or gDNA, and it came from T cells, B-cell-depleted T cells, or PBMCs.

CDR1 SGHVS and CDR2 FNYEAQ come from the germline V gene. Trimming cost V 5 bases and J 1 base; bases outside gene matches: 6. This CDR3 has 15 amino acids. In the original workflow: Scientists estimated how many nucleated cells there were by amplifying reference gene primers. The protocol was immunoSEQ multiplex PCR, while the TCRdb copy is restricted to in-frame clones and leaves out a portion. Clone size and the V and J calls come from that table; the DNA yielded D and trimming. The data show 150,000 to 170,000 clones, around three quarters seen once. V gene TRBV7-6 combines with J gene TRBJ2-5, with 8 bases lining up with TRBD1. The sequencing input was peripheral blood. The TCR comes from an elderly man with acute or convalescent COVID-19. DNA for the CDR3: TGTGCCAGCAGCCGGCTTACAGGGGGCCAAGAGACCCAGTACTTC. It encodes CASSRLTGGQETQYF.